The TCR beta chain under discussion was sequenced for a study of blood T cells in healthy people across ages. For the second PCR, which ran for about 6 to 11 cycles, a sample-barcoded 5' primer and a J-beta primer mix were used. TCRdb redid the calling of the 5' RACE reads with MiXCR, one entry per CDR3 protein. This table has fewer than 1,200,000 distinct CDR3 sequences, approximately 25% appearing once. Healthy Russian Caucasian donors spanned ages roughly 6 to 90 years. These data are also associated with another study on T cells of mothers and their children.

Sequenced input: blood. The receptor comes from a girl under 10 years old in good health.

This chain's CDR3 is CASSLGPAGGFLSYNEQFF. The CDR3 coding sequence is TGTGCCAGCAGCTTAGGTCCAGCGGGAGGGTTCCTCTCCTACAATGAGCAGTTCTTC. J is TRBJ2-1 and V is TRBV7-3; 10 bases match TRBD2. Germline lookup yields CDR1 SGHTA and CDR2 FQGTGA. V was pared by 2 bases and J by 0 bases, with 10 bases of the junction left unmatched. The CDR3 has 19 amino acids.